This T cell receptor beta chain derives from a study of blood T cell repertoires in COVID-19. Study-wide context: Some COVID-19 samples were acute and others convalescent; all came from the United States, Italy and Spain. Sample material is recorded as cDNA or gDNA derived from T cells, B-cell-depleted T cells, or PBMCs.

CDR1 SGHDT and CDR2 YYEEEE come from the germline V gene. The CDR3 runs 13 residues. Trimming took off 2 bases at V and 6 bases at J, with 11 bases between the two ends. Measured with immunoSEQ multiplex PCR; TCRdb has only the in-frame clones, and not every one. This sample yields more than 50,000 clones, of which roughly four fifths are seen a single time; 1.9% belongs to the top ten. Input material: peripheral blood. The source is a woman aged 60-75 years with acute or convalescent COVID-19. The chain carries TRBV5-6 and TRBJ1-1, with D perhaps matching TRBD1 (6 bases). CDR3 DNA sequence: TGTGCCAGCAGCTTTTCGGCAGGGGCTGAAGCTTTCTTT. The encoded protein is CASSFSAGAEAFF.